Listed here are 26 T cell receptor beta chains from one sample, sequenced in a study of blood T cell repertoires in COVID-19 (TCRdb year 2020). Library preparation employed the immunoSEQ multiplex PCR assay. Drawn from immuneACCESS, this table holds only the in-frame rearrangements with V and J called that TCRdb kept. Clones are partly lost; checked studies trace under half to an unresolved V gene and leave the rest unexplained. This sample has about 250,000 clones in its table, and more than 85% of those were observed once. The ten largest clones take up roughly 0.8% of the sample. Sequencing was performed on peripheral blood. The receptors here all came from a young man with acute or convalescent COVID-19.

J is TRBJ1-5 and V is TRBV6-1; D not certain. This CDR3 has 15 residues. Germline CDR1 is MNHNS and CDR2 is SASEGT. V lost 3 bases and J 7 bases, leaving 16 bases between the germline ends. The CDR3 region is CASSEHSPSSQPQHF. CDR3 nucleotides: TGTGCCAGCAGTGAGCACAGCCCCTCGTCGCAGCCCCAGCATTTT.

The chain employs TRBV7-9 and TRBJ1-6, with 7 bases fitting TRBD1. Trimming took 5 bases from V and 9 from J; bases not matched to a gene: 7. CDR3 size: 14 residues. Germline assignment: CDR1 SEHNR and CDR2 FQNEAQ (reference sequence). CDR3 nucleotides: TGTGCCAGCAGCCCGGACAGGCTGGGTTCACCCCTCCACTTT. Protein product: CASSPDRLGSPLHF. Variable domain in full (rest from reference TRBV7-9 and TRBJ1-6): DTGVSQNPRHKITKRGQNVTFRCDPISEHNRLYWYRQTLGQGPEFLTYFQNEAQLEKSRLLSDRFSAERPKGSFSTLEIQRTEQGDSAMYLCASSPDRLGSPLHFGNGTRLTVT.

The chain is built from TRBV3-1 (or the pseudogene TRBV3-2) and TRBJ2-3; 8 nucleotides match TRBD2. The CDR3 has 14 residues. V gave up 4 bases and J gave up 9 bases; unmatched junction bases: 9. CDR1 is LGHDT, CDR2 YNNKEL, per germline (reference sequence). The DNA of the CDR3 is TGTGCCAGCAGCCTCGGAAACAAGCGGGGGACGCAGTATTTT. It encodes CASSLGNKRGTQYF.

This clone was seen a single time. The CDR3 loop is CASIRSPGDTEAFF. For the CDR3, the DNA is TGTGCCAGCATCAGGTCTCCCGGGGACACTGAAGCTTTCTTT. The genes are TRBV27 and TRBJ1-1, with unresolved D. Germline V gene data show CDR1 as MNHEY and CDR2 as SMNVEV (reference sequence). The CDR3 extends over 14 amino acids. The ends were cut back, 7 bases at V and 3 bases at J, with 15 bases in the middle.

This clone was observed a handful of times. V and J are TRBV7-9 and TRBJ1-1, with 8 bases fitting TRBD1. CDR3 size: 12 residues. V trimming: 5 bases; J trimming: 5 bases; junction bases outside the gene matches: 1. Germline CDR1 is SEHNR and CDR2 is FQNEAQ (reference sequence). The CDR3 region has the DNA TGTGCCAGCAGCACAGGGGGGACTGAAGCTTTCTTT. Translating it yields CASSTGGTEAFF.

The rearrangement links TRBV18 to TRBJ1-2; 8 bases map to TRBD1. The CDR3 sequence is 16 residues long. The junction had 8 bases not matched to a gene; V was cut back by 2 bases and J by 3 bases. In germline, CDR1 is KGHSH, CDR2 LQKENI. DNA for the CDR3: TGTGCCAGCTCACCATCTCAGGGGGCATCATACTATGGCTACACCTTC. This sequence encodes CASSPSQGASYYGYTF.

This clone has a single count. The CDR3 spells CASSVDRGPQYF. The CDR3 DNA follows: TGTGCCAGCAGTGTTGACCGCGGGCCCCAGTACTTC. V gene TRBV2 combines with J gene TRBJ2-5; TRBD2 is a possible D gene (5 bases). This CDR3 has 12 residues. Germline CDR1 and CDR2: SNHLY and FYNNEI. Trimming shortened V by 4 bases and J by 9 bases, and 12 bases separated the two germline ends.

The V gene is TRBV18, the J gene TRBJ2-1, with 8 bases fitting TRBD2. V gave up 1 base and J gave up 7 bases; unmatched junction bases: 15. Germline CDR1 is KGHSH and CDR2 is LQKENI. The CDR3 loop spans 18 amino acids. CDR3 in amino acids: CASSPLGAGVVKGNEQFF. The CDR3 DNA reads as TGTGCCAGCTCACCACTGGGAGCGGGAGTAGTAAAAGGGAATGAGCAGTTCTTC. Full variable domain (missing parts from reference TRBV18 and TRBJ2-1): NAGVMQNPRHLVRRRGQEARLRCSPMKGHSHVYWYRQLPEEGLKFMVYLQKENIIDESGMPKERFSAEFPKEGPSILRIQQVVRGDSAAYFCASSPLGAGVVKGNEQFFGPGTRLTVL.

This clone was counted a single time. The chain has TRBV9 and TRBJ2-5, with 11 bases aligning to TRBD1. CDR1 SGDLS and CDR2 YYNGEE come from the germline V gene. V gave up 0 bases and J gave up 5 bases; unmatched junction bases: 3. The CDR3 has 15 residues. The CDR3 reads CASSVAGTGGETQYF. Here the CDR3 DNA reads TGTGCCAGCAGCGTAGCCGGGACAGGGGGGGAGACCCAGTACTTC. Full variable domain (rest looked up from reference TRBV9 and TRBJ2-5): DSGVTQTPKHLITATGQRVTLRCSPRSGDLSVYWYQQSLDQGLQFLIQYYNGEERAKGNILERFSAQQFPDLHSELNLSSLELGDSALYFCASSVAGTGGETQYFGPGTRLLVL.

V is TRBV4-2 and J is TRBJ2-7; TRBD2 matches 12 bases. This CDR3 region has 16 residues. The junction had 3 bases not matched to a gene; V was cut back by 3 bases and J by 0 bases. The germline gives CDR1 LGHNA, CDR2 YNFKEQ. For the CDR3, the DNA is TGTGCCAGCAGCCAGGGGACTAGCGGGCTCTCCTACGAGCAGTACTTC. Encoded protein: CASSQGTSGLSYEQYF.

This clone was seen a few times. V is TRBV5-4 and J is TRBJ1-4, with TRBD1 matching 7 bases. Germline lookup yields CDR1 SGHNT and CDR2 YYREEE (reference sequence). The CDR3 has 15 amino acids. The V and J ends lost 3 bases and 5 bases, in that order; junction bases with no gene match: 7. Written as DNA, the CDR3 is TGTGCCAGCAGCTCGGCTGACAGGGCCAATGAAAAACTGTTTTTT. It is translated as CASSSADRANEKLFF.

About this clone: Within the sample, other DNA sequences also encode this same CDR3. The rearrangement uses TRBV19 and TRBJ1-6; D gene uncertain. V shed 2 bases and J shed 0 bases, with 5 bases lying between them. From germline, CDR1 is LNHDA and CDR2 SQIVND (reference sequence). This CDR3 comprises 15 residues. CDR3 nucleotides: TGTGCCAGTAGTATATTGAGCTCCTATAATTCACCCCTCCACTTT. Residues: CASSILSSYNSPLHF.

Worth noting for this clone: Germline is not matched at one junction end, which may reflect a read error. The rearrangement joins TRBV5-5 to TRBJ1-1; a possible D gene is TRBD1 (6 bases). Germline CDR1 is SGHKS and CDR2 is YYEKEE (reference sequence). The CDR3 consists of 14 residues. The CDR3 DNA reads as TGTGCCAGCAGTTTGGACAGTTACAACACTGAAGCTTTCTTT. Its protein is CASSLDSYNTEAFF.

This chain connects TRBV6-5 to TRBJ1-2; 8 nucleotides line up with TRBD1. CDR1 is MNHEY, CDR2 SVGAGI, per germline. V shed 6 bases, J shed 3 bases, and the junction held 3 bases outside the gene matches. The CDR3 consists of 13 residues. As DNA, the CDR3 is TGTGCCAGCAGCTGGGGACAGGACTATGGCTACACCTTC. Encoded protein: CASSWGQDYGYTF.

V is TRBV28 and J is TRBJ2-5, with a tentative D call TRBD1 (6 bases). Germline CDR1 reads MDHEN; CDR2 reads SYDVKM. The CDR3 extends over 15 amino acids. Between the trimmed V and J ends, which lost 6 bases and 1 base, there was a span of 15 bases. CDR3 protein: CASSLRTAIQETQYF. The CDR3 DNA is TGTGCCAGCAGCCTCCGGACAGCCATCCAAGAGACCCAGTACTTC.

This clone was detected only once. The chain couples TRBV6-5 to TRBJ2-7, with D perhaps matching TRBD1 (6 bases). This CDR3 region has 13 residues. Germline V lookup: CDR1 MNHEY, CDR2 SVGAGI. Trimming removed 6 bases at V and 2 bases at J, with 11 bases between. The CDR3 here is CASRTDSPYEQYF. CDR3 in DNA: TGTGCCAGCAGAACGGACAGTCCCTACGAGCAGTACTTC.

This clone showed up just a few times. Other DNA variants within this sample encode the same CDR3. In nucleotides, the CDR3 is TGTGCCAGCAGCCGAGACAGGGGGAATTCACCCCTCCACTTT. This encodes CASSRDRGNSPLHF. This chain links TRBV7-8 with TRBJ1-6; TRBD1 matches 9 bases. The CDR3 is made up of 14 amino acids. Per germline, CDR1 SGHVS and CDR2 FQNEAQ. V dropped 5 bases and J dropped 7; count of bases not matched to a gene: 3.

V gene TRBV12-3 or TRBV12-4 combines with J gene TRBJ1-2; 7 bases fit TRBD1. CDR3 length equals 13 residues. V shed 5 bases, J shed 4 bases, and the junction held 4 bases outside the gene matches. CDR3 residues: CASSRQGFYGYTF. Here the CDR3 DNA reads TGTGCCAGCAGTCGACAGGGATTCTATGGCTACACCTTC.

This sequence joins TRBV18 and TRBJ1-1; weak D call: TRBD1 (5 bases). Germline V gives CDR1 KGHSH, CDR2 LQKENI. This CDR3 is built from 14 residues. The V end lost 3 bases, the J end lost 4 bases, and 12 bases lay between the germline ends. The CDR3 sequence is CASSPSLTVTEAFF. The CDR3 nucleotides are TGTGCCAGCTCACCCTCATTGACAGTCACTGAAGCTTTCTTT.

V usage is TRBV10-3 and J usage is TRBJ1-2; D perhaps matches TRBD1 (5 bases). Germline V gene data show CDR1 as ENHRY and CDR2 as SYGVKD. The CDR3 contains 17 residues. Trimming stripped 0 bases from V and 4 bases from J, with 18 bases between. The CDR3 DNA is TGTGCCATCAGTGAGTCCCAGGCGTCCAGGGCTGGCTATGGCTACACCTTC. Translation: CAISESQASRAGYGYTF.

The V gene is TRBV10-3, the J gene TRBJ1-2, with a weak D call TRBD1 (5 bases). The CDR3 has 13 amino acids. Germline assignment: CDR1 ENHRY and CDR2 SYGVKD. V lost 4 bases and J lost 4, with 10 bases in between. The CDR3 sequence: CAISGGGGYGYTF. The CDR3, as DNA: TGTGCCATCAGTGGTGGGGGAGGCTATGGCTACACCTTC.

The chain has TRBV5-1 and TRBJ2-7; the match to TRBD1 covers 8 bases. This CDR3 spans 16 amino acids. Trimming removed 0 bases from V and 6 bases from J; junction bases left unmatched: 11. In germline, CDR1 is SGHRS, CDR2 YFSETQ. CDR3 region: CASSLAGQDGVGEQYF. The CDR3 coding sequence is TGCGCCAGCAGCTTGGCGGGACAGGATGGGGTTGGCGAGCAGTACTTC.

The chain has TRBV7-2 and TRBJ2-1, with a tentative D call TRBD2 (6 bases). Germline CDR1 is SGHTA and CDR2 is FQGNSA. The CDR3 is 16 residues long. The germline V and J ends were trimmed by 1 base and 4 bases, with 14 bases remaining between them. CDR3 coding DNA: TGTGCCAGCAGCTTAGTCGGGGGTAGCGGTTACAATGAGCAGTTCTTC. Protein sequence: CASSLVGGSGYNEQFF.

This chain joins TRBV14 and TRBJ1-6; tentative D call: TRBD1 (5 bases). This CDR3 region has 16 residues. The V gene lost 2 bases and the J gene lost 4 bases, with 12 bases spanning the gap. Germline V gene lookup returns CDR1 SGHDN and CDR2 FVKESK. DNA for the CDR3: TGTGCCAGCAGCCAACTCGGGGGGGGATATAATTCACCCCTCCACTTT. Translation: CASSQLGGGYNSPLHF.

This chain links TRBV3-1 (or the pseudogene TRBV3-2) with TRBJ2-7, with D perhaps TRBD1 (5 bases). This CDR3 comprises 14 residues. V lost 4 bases and J lost 0, with 10 bases in between. CDR1 is LGHDT and CDR2 is YNNKEL in the germline V gene (reference sequence). Written as DNA, the CDR3 is TGTGCCAGCAGCCGGGGCACGAGCTCCTACGAGCAGTACTTC. It codes for CASSRGTSSYEQYF.

The J gene is TRBJ2-3, the V gene TRBV7-9, with D possibly being TRBD1 (5 bases). V was cut by 4 bases and J by 3 bases, with 11 bases left in between. The V gene's germline CDR1 is SEHNR and CDR2 FQNEAQ (reference sequence). The CDR3 spans 14 residues. This CDR3 reads CASSSQARTDTQYF. The CDR3 DNA is TGTGCCAGCAGCTCACAGGCTCGGACAGATACGCAGTATTTT.